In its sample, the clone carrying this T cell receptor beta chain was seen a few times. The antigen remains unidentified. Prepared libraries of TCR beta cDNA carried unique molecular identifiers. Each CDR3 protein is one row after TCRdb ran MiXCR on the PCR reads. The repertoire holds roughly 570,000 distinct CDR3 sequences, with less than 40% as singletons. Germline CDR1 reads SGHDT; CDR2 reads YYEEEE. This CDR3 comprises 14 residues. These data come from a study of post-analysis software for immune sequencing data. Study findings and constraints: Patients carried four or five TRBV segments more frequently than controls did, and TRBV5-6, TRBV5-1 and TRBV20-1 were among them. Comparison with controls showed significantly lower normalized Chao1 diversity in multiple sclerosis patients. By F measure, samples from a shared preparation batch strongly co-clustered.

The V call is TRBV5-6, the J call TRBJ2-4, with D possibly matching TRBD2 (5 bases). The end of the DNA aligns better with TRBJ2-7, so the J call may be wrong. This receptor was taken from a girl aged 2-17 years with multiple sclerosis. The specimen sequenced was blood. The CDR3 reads CASSLNGGPNEQYF. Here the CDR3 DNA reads TGTGCCAGCAGCTTGAATGGCGGGCCCAACGAGCAGTACTTC.